The T cell receptor (beta chain) described here comes from a study of T-cell reconstitution after alpha-beta-depleted transplantation in children. This CDR3 region has 14 residues. V gave up 7 bases and J gave up 0 bases; unmatched junction bases: 3. In this sample, this clonotype turned up a few times. The antigen is undetermined. During its preparation, the TCRbeta library received unique molecular identifiers. TCRdb used MiXCR to reprocess the PCR reads, holding one entry per CDR3 protein. Of 550,000 to 600,000 distinct CDR3 sequences in the sample, around 23% were seen once. Broader study findings: There were reportedly several hundred expanded graft clones from which alpha-beta T cells came about two months after transplant. Surviving recipient T cells and thymic progenitors accounted for the high day-60 TCRbeta diversity observed in some patients. A year had passed since transplant, and T-cell counts and diversity by then came mostly from newly produced T cells.

The receptor's source is a boy younger than two who had a stem cell transplant for acute myeloid leukemia, so the T cells may come from the graft donor. V and J are TRBV12-3 or TRBV12-4 and TRBJ1-1, with 9 bases lining up with TRBD1. The sample here was PBMCs, mostly from graft donor cells, taken 360 days after TCRalphabeta/CD19-depleted stem cell transplant. The CDR3 sequence is CASTGTGMNTEAFF. The CDR3 DNA is TGTGCCAGCACGGGGACAGGGATGAACACTGAAGCTTTCTTT.